This T cell receptor beta chain is drawn from a study of memory CD4+ T cells and cytomegalovirus serostatus. V trimming: 4 bases; J trimming: 6 bases; junction bases outside the gene matches: 5. Per the germline V gene, CDR1 is SGHVS and CDR2 is FNYEAQ. This CDR3 has 15 residues. Single viable CD3+CD4+CD8-CD45RO+ cells were sorted as the memory CD4+ T cells. The assay was immunoSEQ multiplex PCR, and TCRdb's table has in-frame clones only and misses some. Of about 82,000 clones in the sample, 80% are singletons; the top ten hold around 0.73%. Sequencing input: memory CD4+ T cells from blood. The chain employs TRBV7-6 and TRBJ2-2, with 10 bases fitting TRBD1. This TCR came from an adult in good health and CMV-seronegative. The CDR3 is CASSWRQGASGELFF. The CDR3 DNA is TGTGCCAGCAGCTGGAGACAGGGGGCGTCCGGGGAGCTGTTTTTT.